This T cell receptor (beta chain) was recorded in a study of molecular identifiers for immune sequencing clone quantification. Study observations and caveats: A single cell's spiked Jurkat TCR RNA was reportedly detectable among roughly 920,000 naive cells.

This clonotype was seen repeatedly, ten times or more. Its antigen is currently unknown. A single record per CDR3 protein comes from TCRdb applying MiXCR to the PCR reads. The sample shows 8,500 to 11,000 distinct CDR3 sequences, around 17% of them seen only once. This TCR derives from a human donor in good health. Some libraries in this study had Jurkat cell RNA spiked in. The material sequenced was naive CD8+ T cells from blood, with Jurkat cell RNA spiked in. Subset given: FACS-sorted CD8+CD4-CCR7+CD45RA+ naive T cells.

The CDR3 DNA reads as TGCAGCGTTGACCCCCCAGGGTCGGATGGCTACACCTTC. This translates into CSVDPPGSDGYTF. This chain joins TRBV29-1 and TRBJ1-2, with D perhaps matching TRBD1 (5 bases). Looked up from germline, CDR1 is SQVTM and CDR2 is ANQGSEA. The CDR3 is 13 amino acids. The V end lost 3 bases, the J end lost 6 bases, and 14 bases lay between the germline ends.